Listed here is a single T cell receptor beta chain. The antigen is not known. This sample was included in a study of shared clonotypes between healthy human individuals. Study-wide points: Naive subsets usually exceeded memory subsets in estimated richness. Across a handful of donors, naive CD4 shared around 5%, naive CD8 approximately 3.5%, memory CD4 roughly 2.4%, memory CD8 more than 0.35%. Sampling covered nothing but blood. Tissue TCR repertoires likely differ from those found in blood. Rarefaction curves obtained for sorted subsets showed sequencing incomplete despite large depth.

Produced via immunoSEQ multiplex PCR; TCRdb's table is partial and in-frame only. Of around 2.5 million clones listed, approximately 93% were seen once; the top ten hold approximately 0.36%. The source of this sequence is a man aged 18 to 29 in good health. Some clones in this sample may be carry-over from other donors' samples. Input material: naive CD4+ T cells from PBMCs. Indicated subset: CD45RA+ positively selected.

The CDR3 DNA follows: TGTGCCAGCAGTTACGGGCGGGAGAGTCAAGTGCAGTACTTC. The encoded protein is CASSYGRESQVQYF. The chain has TRBV6-6 and TRBJ2-7, with TRBD2 matching 7 bases. Trimming at V came to 2 bases and at J to 9 bases, leaving 10 bases not matched to a gene. Germline V CDR1 and CDR2: MNHNY, SVGAGI (reference sequence). The CDR3 is made up of 14 amino acids.